These 26 T cell receptor beta chains share one sample of origin, sequenced in a study of alternative splicing in chronic myeloid leukemia remission (dated by TCRdb to the early 2020s). With respect to the entire study: Remission specimens from the trials were collected at major or complete molecular response, at 12 or 24 months of TKI therapy.

The time point label here, explained by the study, means: major or complete molecular response after front-line TKI therapy. Libraries were made using bulk RNA-seq. The sequencer listed for this sample is Illumina HiSeq 2500. The TruSeq Stranded RNA sample prep kit was used to generate libraries of poly-A-enriched mRNA from an input of around 1 ug total RNA. TCRdb reprocessed the raw reads; every CDR3 protein sequence is a single record, and DNA is not supplied. For this sample there are about 550 distinct CDR3 sequences; roughly 95% appear just once. The ten largest clonotypes hold around 9.2% of the sample. This material consisted of PBMCs or total blood leukocytes (not recorded which), taken during remission. Every receptor here comes from an adult with chronic myeloid leukemia.

The chain uses TRBV20-1 and TRBJ1-1. The germline CDR1 and CDR2 sequences are DFQATT and SNEGSKA (reference sequence). This CDR3 spans 15 amino acids. CDR3: CSAKPTQGAQAEAFF.

This clonotype was detected only once. The J gene is TRBJ1-4, the V gene TRBV28. There are 12 residues in the CDR3. Germline assignment: CDR1 MDHEN and CDR2 SYDVKM. The CDR3 here is CASSVSNEKLFF.

The J gene is TRBJ1-3, the V gene TRBV23-1. TRBV23-1 is reported as an ORF; its role is uncertain. The CDR3 is 13 amino acids. The CDR3 protein is CASTGGLLNTIYF.

The chain combines TRBV6-2 or TRBV6-3 with TRBJ2-3. Germline V gives CDR1 MNHEY, CDR2 SVGEGT. This CDR3 spans 12 amino acids. The CDR3 sequence is CASSYILDTQYF.

The chain recombines TRBV7-9 with TRBJ2-1; the TRBD1 assignment by TCRdb is unverifiable without DNA. This CDR3 is 15 amino acids long. Germline V CDR1 and CDR2: SEHNR, FQNEAQ (reference sequence). CDR3 in amino acids: CASSLTGTGYNEQFF.

The gene calls are TRBV28 and TRBJ2-7; the TRBD1 assignment by TCRdb is unverifiable without DNA. CDR3 length: 14 residues. The V gene's germline CDR1 is MDHEN and CDR2 SYDVKM. The CDR3 here is CASRGQGGSYEQYF. Complete variable domain (other parts from reference TRBV28 and TRBJ2-7): DVKVTQSSRYLVKRTGEKVFLECVQDMDHENMFWYRQDPGLGLRLIYFSYDVKMKEKGDIPEGYSVSREKKERFSLILESASTNQTSMYLCASRGQGGSYEQYFGPGTRLTVT.

This chain connects TRBV19 to TRBJ2-1; the D gene TCRdb calls, TRBD2, cannot be checked with no DNA. The germline CDR1 and CDR2 sequences are LNHDA and SQIVND (reference sequence). This CDR3 has 14 residues. CDR3 sequence: CASSAAGGLGEQFF.

This clonotype has a single count. This rearrangement joins TRBV12-3 or TRBV12-4 to TRBJ1-2. The length of the CDR3 is 13 residues. The CDR3 sequence: CASSLTQEGGYTF.

This chain joins TRBV2 and TRBJ1-5. This CDR3 contains 14 residues. Germline-derived CDR1 and CDR2 are SNHLY and FYNNEI. CDR3 residues: CASSEASENQPQHF.

The chain uses TRBV29-1 and TRBJ2-3; TCRdb's D call of TRBD2 is untestable without DNA. The CDR3 runs 15 residues. Per germline, CDR1 SQVTM and CDR2 ANQGSEA. CDR3 protein: CSVEEAGSNTDTQYF.

The chain joins TRBV28 to TRBJ2-7; checking the TCRdb D call of TRBD2 is not possible without DNA. From germline, CDR1 is MDHEN and CDR2 SYDVKM. This CDR3 is 13 amino acids long. CDR3: CASSLGGSYEQYF.

The CDR3 region is CASSYVVEGEQFF. V is TRBV6-6 and J is TRBJ2-1; the D gene TCRdb calls, TRBD2, cannot be checked with no DNA. From germline, CDR1 is MNHNY and CDR2 SVGAGI (reference sequence). This CDR3 contains 13 residues.

The rearrangement links TRBV20/OR9-2 to TRBJ2-1; TCRdb's D call, TRBD2, is unchecked because there is no DNA. TRBV20/OR9-2 is marked as an open reading frame, function uncertain. The CDR3 spans 17 residues. The CDR3 loop is CSARGPSGAGLMNEQFF.

The chain uses TRBV19 and TRBJ1-2. The germline V gene encodes CDR1 LNHDA and CDR2 SQIVND (reference sequence). This CDR3 has 12 amino acids. CDR3 residues: CASNDGQYGYTF.

The chain recombines TRBV14 with TRBJ2-7; TCRdb's D call of TRBD2 is untestable without DNA. The CDR3 consists of 17 residues. Per germline, CDR1 SGHDN and CDR2 FVKESK. CDR3 sequence: CASSQEAGGGFPYEQYF.

The gene calls are TRBV5-1 and TRBJ1-1. The CDR3 runs 13 residues. Germline CDR1 SGHRS, CDR2 YFSETQ. The CDR3 protein is CASSRGGNTEAFF. The whole variable domain, remainder taken from reference TRBV5-1 and TRBJ1-1, is KAGVTQTPRYLIKTRGQQVTLSCSPISGHRSVSWYQQTPGQGLQFLFEYFSETQRNKGNFPGRFSGRQFSNSRSEMNVSTLELGDSALYLCASSRGGNTEAFFGQGTRLTVV.

V and J are TRBV5-1 and TRBJ2-5; TCRdb lists TRBD1, though no DNA is available to test this call. The CDR3 runs 14 residues. Germline assignment: CDR1 SGHRS and CDR2 YFSETQ. CDR3 loop: CASSIQGVEETQYF.

A single count supports this clonotype. The V and J genes are TRBV28 and TRBJ1-5. Germline V gene sequence: CDR1 MDHEN, CDR2 SYDVKM. CDR3 size: 13 residues. The CDR3 reads CASLGQDLRSQHF. The full variable domain, its missing parts supplied by reference TRBV28 and TRBJ1-5, is DVKVTQSSRYLVKRTGEKVFLECVQDMDHENMFWYRQDPGLGLRLIYFSYDVKMKEKGDIPEGYSVSREKKERFSLILESASTNQTSMYLCASLGQDLRSQHFGDGTRLSIL.

The chain links TRBV5-6 to TRBJ2-3. This CDR3 comprises 13 residues. The germline V gene encodes CDR1 SGHDT and CDR2 YYEEEE. The CDR3 sequence is CASSLKYTDTQYF.

This sequence joins TRBV5-1 and TRBJ2-5; TCRdb outputs TRBD2, but without DNA this stays unchecked. The CDR3 is 16 amino acids. The germline V gene has CDR1 SGHRS and CDR2 YFSETQ. The chain's CDR3 is CASSLAIGPPQETQYF.

This chain connects TRBV28 to TRBJ2-7. CDR1 and CDR2 (germline): MDHEN, SYDVKM. The CDR3 loop spans 15 amino acids. The CDR3: CASTPTTSSTYEQYF.

The chain joins TRBV7-3 to TRBJ1-5. CDR3 size: 15 residues. Germline assignment: CDR1 SGHTA and CDR2 FQGTGA. CDR3 sequence: CASSLSPEGWQPQHF. The full variable domain, rest sourced from reference TRBV7-3 and TRBJ1-5, is GAGVSQTPSNKVTEKGKYVELRCDPISGHTALYWYRQSLGQGPEFLIYFQGTGAADDSGLPNDRFFAVRPEGSVSTLKIQRTERGDSAVYLCASSLSPEGWQPQHFGDGTRLSIL.

In this sample, this clonotype turned up once. V and J are TRBV5-1 and TRBJ1-2. CDR3 length: 14 amino acids. CDR1 SGHRS and CDR2 YFSETQ come from the germline V gene. The CDR3 sequence is CASSLAAANYGYTF. The variable domain in full, completed from reference TRBV5-1 and TRBJ1-2, reads KAGVTQTPRYLIKTRGQQVTLSCSPISGHRSVSWYQQTPGQGLQFLFEYFSETQRNKGNFPGRFSGRQFSNSRSEMNVSTLELGDSALYLCASSLAAANYGYTFGSGTRLTVV.

V usage is TRBV6-5 and J usage is TRBJ1-2. Germline loops: CDR1 MNHEY, CDR2 SVGAGI. CDR3 length equals 17 residues. CDR3 loop: CASSYSGPQGPNYGYTF.

The chain links TRBV7-9 to TRBJ1-1. CDR3 size: 11 residues. Looked up from germline, CDR1 is SEHNR and CDR2 is FQNEAQ (reference sequence). This chain's CDR3 is CASSLGGEAFF. The full variable domain, completed using reference TRBV7-9 and TRBJ1-1, is DTGVSQNPRHKITKRGQNVTFRCDPISEHNRLYWYRQTLGQGPEFLTYFQNEAQLEKSRLLSDRFSAERPKGSFSTLEIQRTEQGDSAMYLCASSLGGEAFFGQGTRLTVV.

This chain connects TRBV5-5 to TRBJ2-1. The germline CDR1 and CDR2 sequences are SGHKS and YYEKEE (reference sequence). The CDR3 has 13 residues. The CDR3 loop is CASSSYLHNEQFF.